This is a list of T cell receptor beta chains from one sample in a study of vaccination effects on CD4 cells after COVID-19. Method: immunoSEQ multiplex PCR; TCRdb's copy keeps in-frame clones and lacks some. The sample has about 81,000 clones; under 85% are singletons. The antigens these receptors bind are not known. The sample consisted of CD4+ T cells from PBMCs cultured with HCoV-OC43 spike peptides, taken after COVID-19 vaccination. These receptors originate from a human donor who received a COVID-19 vaccine. The CDR3 runs from the conserved cysteine through the conserved F or W. Fields, in order: clone size, V gene, J gene, D gene, CDR3 protein, CDR3 DNA. The D gene is left open where the match is weak. Not every row has a clone size; where given, it reads once, few, many or a size class.

NA	TRBV7-2	TRBJ2-1	NA	CASSLVFGAYNEQFF	TGTGCCAGCAGCTTAGTATTTGGGGCTTACAATGAGCAGTTCTTC
NA	TRBV18	TRBJ1-3	TRBD1	CASSPSATGAGNTIYF	TGTGCCAGCTCACCATCCGCGACAGGGGCTGGAAACACCATATATTTT
NA	TRBV24-1	TRBJ2-2	NA	CATGGTARNTGELFF	TGTGCCACCGGCGGGACAGCTAGAAACACCGGGGAGCTGTTTTTT
NA	TRBV29-1	TRBJ2-5	TRBD2	CSVEHVPGGETQYF	TGCAGCGTTGAACACGTACCCGGGGGGGAGACCCAGTACTTC
NA	TRBV5-4	TRBJ2-1	NA	CASSGEADNEQFF	TGTGCCAGCAGCGGGGAGGCGGACAATGAGCAGTTCTTC
NA	TRBV6-4	TRBJ2-1	TRBD2	CASSPTPAGAGGNEQFF	TGTGCCAGCAGCCCGACACCAGCGGGGGCCGGCGGGAATGAGCAGTTCTTC
once	TRBV4-1	TRBJ2-4	NA	CASSRVAALAKNIQYF	TGCGCCAGCAGCCGGGTTGCTGCATTAGCCAAAAACATTCAGTACTTC
few	TRBV3-1/TRBV3-2	TRBJ1-1	NA	CASSPVLTVNTEAFF	TGTGCCAGCAGCCCCGTTCTGACGGTGAACACTGAAGCTTTCTTT
NA	TRBV3-1/TRBV3-2	TRBJ1-3	NA	CASSQGIWRNTIYF	TGTGCCAGCAGCCAAGGCATATGGCGGAACACCATATATTTT
once	TRBV28	TRBJ1-3	TRBD1	CASSRPPGGAGNTIYF	TGTGCCAGCAGCCGCCCGCCAGGGGGCGCGGGAAACACCATATATTTT
NA	TRBV10-2	TRBJ1-5	NA	CASSESGRDQPQHF	TGCGCCAGCAGTGAGTCGGGGAGGGATCAGCCCCAGCATTTT
NA	TRBV2	TRBJ1-2	NA	CASSEGWGRDYGYTF	TGTGCCAGCAGTGAAGGCTGGGGGAGGGACTATGGCTACACCTTC
few	TRBV5-4	TRBJ1-1	NA	CASSLGGGKNTEAFF	TGTGCCAGCAGCTTAGGGGGAGGAAAAAACACTGAAGCTTTCTTT
NA	TRBV18	TRBJ2-2	NA	CASSPSSRTNTGELFF	TGTGCCAGCTCGCCGAGTAGCCGTACGAACACCGGGGAGCTGTTTTTT
NA	TRBV14	TRBJ1-2	NA	CASSQDLGGSYGYTF	TGTGCCAGCAGCCAAGATCTGGGGGGAAGCTATGGCTACACCTTC
NA	TRBV4-1	TRBJ1-4	NA	CASSWDREKLFF	TGCGCCAGCAGCTGGGACCGTGAAAAACTGTTTTTT
few	TRBV6-2/TRBV6-3	TRBJ1-2	NA	CASSRGEGGPYGYTF	TGTGCCAGCAGTCGGGGTGAGGGAGGACCCTATGGCTACACCTTC
NA	TRBV2	TRBJ1-1	TRBD1	CASRLLTGGTEAFF	TGTGCCAGCAGACTGTTGACAGGGGGCACTGAAGCTTTCTTT
few	TRBV6-5	TRBJ2-3	NA	CASSHQRKDTQYF	TGTGCCAGCAGTCACCAGAGGAAGGATACGCAGTATTTT
NA	TRBV12-5	TRBJ2-3	NA	CASGLVLDGQITTDTQYF	TGTGCTAGTGGTTTGGTACTCGACGGACAGATTACCACAGATACGCAGTATTTT
NA	TRBV28	TRBJ1-5	NA	CASSLRAEPQHF	TGTGCCAGCAGTCTACGGGCTGAGCCCCAGCATTTT
NA	TRBV6-5	TRBJ1-5	NA	CASKEVWAGNQPQHF	TGTGCCAGCAAGGAGGTCTGGGCAGGCAATCAGCCCCAGCATTTT
once	TRBV6-5	TRBJ1-1	NA	CASSYPRGGVTEAFF	TGTGCCAGCAGTTACCCCCGGGGCGGGGTCACTGAAGCTTTCTTT
NA	TRBV7-2	TRBJ2-5	NA	CASSRGREETQYF	TGTGCCAGCAGCAGGGGGAGGGAAGAGACCCAGTACTTC
NA	TRBV9	TRBJ2-6	NA	CASSGGAWGGANVLTF	TGTGCCAGCAGCGGGGGAGCCTGGGGAGGGGCCAACGTCCTGACTTTC
NA	TRBV9	TRBJ2-1	TRBD2	CASSVVAGGYNEQFF	TGTGCCAGCAGCGTAGTAGCGGGGGGTTACAATGAGCAGTTCTTC
NA	TRBV7-8	TRBJ2-5	TRBD1	CASSLAGTAQETQYF	TGTGCCAGCAGCTTAGCCGGGACAGCCCAAGAGACCCAGTACTTC
many	TRBV12-3/TRBV12-4	TRBJ2-3	NA	CASNRGRTDTQYF	TGTGCCAGCAACCGGGGGCGGACAGATACGCAGTATTTT
NA	TRBV5-1	TRBJ1-4	NA	CASSLDAGEKLFF	TGCGCCAGCAGCTTGGATGCGGGTGAAAAACTGTTTTTT
NA	TRBV7-9	TRBJ2-5	TRBD1	CASSPRGSGTGAKTQYF	TGTGCCAGCAGCCCGAGAGGATCCGGGACAGGGGCGAAGACCCAGTACTTC
few	TRBV6-5	TRBJ1-5	NA	CASNYGNQPQHF	TGTGCCAGCAACTACGGCAATCAGCCCCAGCATTTT